This TCR beta chain was sequenced in a study of CD8 T cells in ankylosing spondylitis. Notes on the study in general: Blood of patients with ankylosing spondylitis appeared to be characterized by a TCR beta motif of seven or eight highly homologous variants.

Each CDR3 protein gets one entry after TCRdb re-called the 5' RACE reads with MiXCR. The data hold more than 200,000 distinct CDR3 sequences, with more than 20% observed a single time. This clonotype showed up just a few times. The antigen remains unidentified. J gave up 8 bases and V 5 bases, and 0 bases lay outside the gene matches. Germline-derived CDR1 and CDR2 are SEHNR and FQNEAQ (reference sequence). This CDR3 has 11 residues. V gene TRBV7-9 combines with J gene TRBJ2-1; 7 bases match TRBD1. The receptor comes from a male donor with ankylosing spondylitis or in good health (not recorded which). Material for sequencing was blood, either unsorted or a sorted T cell fraction (not recorded which). CDR3 coding DNA: TGTGCCAGCAGCCAGGGGGATGAGCAGTTCTTC. Amino acid sequence: CASSQGDEQFF. Drawing the rest from reference TRBV7-9 and TRBJ2-1, the complete variable domain is DTGVSQNPRHKITKRGQNVTFRCDPISEHNRLYWYRQTLGQGPEFLTYFQNEAQLEKSRLLSDRFSAERPKGSFSTLEIQRTEQGDSAMYLCASSQGDEQFFGPGTRLTVL.